This T cell receptor (beta chain) is from a study of blood T cells in healthy people across ages. The donors, aged 6 to 90, were healthy Caucasians from Russia. A second PCR of 7 to 11 cycles used a sample-barcoded 5' primer and a J-beta primer mix. Each CDR3 protein gets one entry after TCRdb re-called the 5' RACE reads with MiXCR. In the table there are 780,000 or so distinct CDR3 sequences, 20% to 30% of which are singletons. This clonotype was found a few times. The sample also formed part of further work on T cells of mothers and their children. This second report adds: Slightly higher overlap, not significant, was seen in related mother-child pairs than in unrelated pairs.

Material for sequencing was blood. The TCR sequence derives from a boy younger than 18 in good health.

CDR3 sequence (DNA): TGTGCCAGCAGTGAAAGTATGATGCTCTACGAGCAGTACTTC. Its protein is CASSESMMLYEQYF. The chain combines TRBV2 with TRBJ2-7; D call uncertain. This CDR3 region has 14 residues. V lost 2 bases and J 3 bases, leaving 11 bases between the germline ends. Germline V gives CDR1 SNHLY, CDR2 FYNNEI.